This TCR beta chain appears in the sequencing data of a study of T cells in Graves' hyperthyroidism and ophthalmopathy. RNA transcripts were the template for amplifying TCR beta CDR3 regions. First-round RT-PCR with HTBI primers amplified the TCR CDR3 region. TCRdb fed the multiplex PCR reads into MiXCR, producing one record per CDR3 protein. The table shows some 570,000 distinct CDR3 sequences, with 12% to 15% occurring only once. The CDR3 length is 15 residues. Germline-derived CDR1 and CDR2 are SEHNR and FQNEAQ (reference sequence). V was cut by 4 bases and J by 7 bases, with 16 bases left in between.

The receptor comes from a woman between 18 and 29 years old with Graves' ophthalmopathy. The gene calls are TRBV7-9 and TRBJ2-2, with a possible D match to TRBD1 (6 bases). The source material was blood. CDR3 region: CASSSADRLVGELFF. CDR3 coding DNA: TGTGCCAGCAGCTCTGCCGACAGGCTTGTCGGGGAGCTGTTTTTT.